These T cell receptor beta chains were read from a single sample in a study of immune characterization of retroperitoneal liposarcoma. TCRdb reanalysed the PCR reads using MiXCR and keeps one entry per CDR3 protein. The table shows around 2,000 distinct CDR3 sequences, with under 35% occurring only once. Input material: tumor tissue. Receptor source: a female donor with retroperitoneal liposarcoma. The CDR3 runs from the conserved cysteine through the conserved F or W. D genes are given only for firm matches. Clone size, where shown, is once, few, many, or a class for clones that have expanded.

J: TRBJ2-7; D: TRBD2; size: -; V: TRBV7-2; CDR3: CASSKSRAGGEVEQYF; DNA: TGTGCCAGCAGCAAGAGTCGGGCGGGAGGGGAAGTCGAGCAGTACTTC
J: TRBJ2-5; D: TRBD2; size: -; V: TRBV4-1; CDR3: CASSQRLAGGFFDQETQYF; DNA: TGCGCCAGCAGCCAAAGACTAGCGGGAGGGTTTTTTGACCAAGAGACCCAGTACTTC
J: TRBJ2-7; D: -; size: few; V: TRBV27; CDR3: CASSVRGKEYEQYF; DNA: TGTGCCAGCAGTGTACGGGGGAAGGAGTACGAGCAGTACTTC
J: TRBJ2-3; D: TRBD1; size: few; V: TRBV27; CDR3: CASSLYDIGGSSTDTQYF; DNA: TGTGCCAGCAGTTTATACGACATAGGGGGCTCTAGCACAGATACGCAGTATTTT
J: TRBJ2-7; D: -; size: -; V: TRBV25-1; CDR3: CASSDSLYEQYF; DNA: TGTGCCAGCAGTGACAGCTTGTACGAGCAGTACTTC
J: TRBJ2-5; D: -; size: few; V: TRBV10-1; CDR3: CASSPETQYF; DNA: TGCGCCAGCAGTCCGGAGACCCAGTACTTC
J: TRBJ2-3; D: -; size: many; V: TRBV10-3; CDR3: CAISESGRVDTQYF; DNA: TGTGCCATCAGTGAAAGCGGCAGGGTGGATACGCAGTATTTT
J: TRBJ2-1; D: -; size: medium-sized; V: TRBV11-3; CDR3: CASSITRNEQFF; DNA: TGTGCCAGCAGCATTACTAGGAATGAGCAGTTCTTC
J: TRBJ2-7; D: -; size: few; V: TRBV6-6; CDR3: CASSLLGEGVYEQYF; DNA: TGTGCCAGCAGTTTACTCGGAGAGGGAGTCTACGAGCAGTACTTC
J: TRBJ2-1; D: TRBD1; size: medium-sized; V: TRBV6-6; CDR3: CAATRDSDFYEQFF; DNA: TGTGCCGCCACCAGGGACAGCGACTTCTACGAGCAGTTCTTC
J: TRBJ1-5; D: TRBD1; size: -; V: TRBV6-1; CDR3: CASRRGQAGNQPQHF; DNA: TGTGCCAGCAGGCGCGGACAGGCAGGGAATCAGCCCCAGCATTTT
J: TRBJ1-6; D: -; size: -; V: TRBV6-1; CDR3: CASNSGPYNSPLHF; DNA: TGTGCCAGCAACTCCGGGCCCTATAATTCACCCCTCCACTTT
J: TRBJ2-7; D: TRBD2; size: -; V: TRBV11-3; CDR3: CASSAGIGREQYF; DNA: TGTGCCAGCAGCGCCGGGATCGGGAGGGAGCAGTACTTC
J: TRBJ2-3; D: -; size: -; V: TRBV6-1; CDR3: CASSEGDRSTDTQYF; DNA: TGTGCCAGCAGTGAAGGTGACAGGAGCACAGATACGCAGTATTTT
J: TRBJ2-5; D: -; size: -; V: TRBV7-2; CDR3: CASSIKETQYF; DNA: TGTGCCAGCAGTATTAAAGAGACCCAGTACTTC
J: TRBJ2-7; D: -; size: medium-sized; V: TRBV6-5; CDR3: CASSYLSISSYNEQYF; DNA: TGTGCCAGCAGTTACCTCAGCATAAGCTCCTACAATGAGCAGTACTTC
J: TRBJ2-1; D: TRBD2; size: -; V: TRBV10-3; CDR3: CAISESGLAGYNEQFF; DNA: TGTGCCATCAGTGAGTCGGGCCTAGCGGGCTACAATGAGCAGTTCTTC
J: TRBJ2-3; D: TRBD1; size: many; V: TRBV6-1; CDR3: CASRNPGQGPSDTQYF; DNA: TGTGCCAGCAGAAACCCGGGACAGGGGCCCTCAGATACGCAGTATTTT
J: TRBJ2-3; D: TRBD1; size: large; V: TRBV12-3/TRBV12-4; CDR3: CASSLGQGAGGTDTQYF; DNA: TGTGCCAGCAGTCTAGGACAGGGGGCAGGTGGCACAGATACGCAGTATTTT
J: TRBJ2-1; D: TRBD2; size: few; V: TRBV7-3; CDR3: CASSLDGGSYNEQFF; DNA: TGTGCCAGCAGCTTGGACGGGGGGAGTTACAATGAGCAGTTCTTC
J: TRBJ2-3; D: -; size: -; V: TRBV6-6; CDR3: CASSYPGRTDTQYF; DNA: TGTGCCAGCAGTTACCCCGGCCGCACAGATACGCAGTATTTT
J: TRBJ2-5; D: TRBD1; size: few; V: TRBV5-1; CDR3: CASSLVGTGQETQYF; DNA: TGCGCCAGCAGCTTGGTCGGGACAGGCCAAGAGACCCAGTACTTC
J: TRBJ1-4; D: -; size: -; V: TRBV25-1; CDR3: CASSSGGSNEKLFF; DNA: TGTGCCAGCAGTTCGGGAGGAAGTAATGAAAAACTGTTTTTT
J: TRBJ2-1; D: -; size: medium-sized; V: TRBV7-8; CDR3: CASSLGVSDYNEQFF; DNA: TGTGCCAGCAGCTTAGGGGTTAGCGACTACAATGAGCAGTTCTTC
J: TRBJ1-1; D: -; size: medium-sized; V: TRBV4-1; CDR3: CASSPGLYGGNTEAFF; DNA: TGCGCCAGCAGCCCAGGACTCTACGGGGGGAACACTGAAGCTTTCTTT
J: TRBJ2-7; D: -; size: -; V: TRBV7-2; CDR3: CASSLDRRIPDEQYF; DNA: TGTGCCAGCAGCTTAGATCGGCGGATCCCGGACGAGCAGTACTTC
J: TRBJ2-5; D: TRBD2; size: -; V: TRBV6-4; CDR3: CASSEAGAGDTQYF; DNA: TGTGCCAGCAGTGAAGCGGGAGCGGGAGATACGCAGTACTTC
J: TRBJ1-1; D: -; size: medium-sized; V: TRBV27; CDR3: CASSFLMNTEAFF; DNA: TGTGCCAGCAGTTTTTTGATGAACACTGAAGCTTTCTTT